The clone carrying this TCR beta chain was counted between two and nine times. The target antigen is unknown. This sample was taken from a study of a mutant IDH1 vaccine in newly diagnosed glioma. As for the study in general: Vaccination of patients was performed eight times, in weeks 1, 3, 5, 7, 11, 15, 19 and 23. Treated individuals were approximately 60% male and about 38% female, averaging about 42 years of age.

This sample's time point: week 23, last vaccination. Every vaccination contained 300 ug of the mutant IDH1 20-mer peptide and was paired with topical imiquimod. The repertoire was sequenced with immunoSEQ multiplex PCR; TCRdb's copy has only in-frame clones and lacks some. Of tens of thousands of clones in the sample, 85% were seen once. CDR3 length equals 12 residues. V lost 3 bases to trimming and J lost 8 bases, with 8 bases between them. Germline CDR1 and CDR2: SGDLS and YYNGEE. The sample in question was PBMCs, obtained from a glioma patient whose treatment included an IDH1 peptide vaccine. The clonotype was recovered from a man aged 25-40 years with glioma. Some clones in this sample may be carry-over from other donors' samples. The chain recombines TRBV9 with TRBJ1-4; the D is unclear. The CDR3 here is CASSASREKLFF. The CDR3 DNA follows: TGTGCCAGCAGCGCCAGTAGGGAAAAACTGTTTTTT.